The sequence of this TCR beta chain was determined in a study of cytomegalovirus exposure and HLA in healthy donors. Study findings and constraints: The study carried out a later analysis of TCR beta sequences. It associated under 20,000 of them with specific HLA alleles at a false discovery rate of 0.05. Most of the TCR beta V segments (in an earlier analysis) were productive either about 87% or about 30% of the time. Analysis was performed later, and it showed HLA-associated TCR beta chains to be more clonally expanded than equally common others. The study flagged fewer than 200 TCR beta chains as cytomegalovirus-associated.

As regards this clone: Its target is not known.

Primers included in the PCR were 60 Vbeta and 13 Jbeta primers. Produced via immunoSEQ multiplex PCR; TCRdb's table is partial and in-frame only. The sample yields more than 90,000 clones, around 75% seen once. The CDR3 covers 16 residues. The germline gives CDR1 MGHRA, CDR2 YSYEKL. J lost 5 bases, V lost 4 bases, and 7 bases had no gene match. What was sequenced was PBMCs. The source of this sequence is a woman under 40 in good health and CMV-seronegative. V usage is TRBV4-1 and J usage is TRBJ2-5, with TRBD2 identical over 13 bases. In DNA, the CDR3 is TGCGCCAGCAGCCCTGGACTAGCGGGGGATCTGGAGACCCAGTACTTC. It yields the protein CASSPGLAGDLETQYF.